Only a few counts were recorded for the clone carrying this T cell receptor beta chain. The data stem from a study of blood T cell repertoires in COVID-19. Overall study context: COVID-19 samples from acute and convalescent phases originated in the United States, Italy and Spain. Sample material is recorded as cDNA or gDNA derived from T cells, B-cell-depleted T cells, or PBMCs.

V gave up 4 bases and J gave up 5 bases; unmatched junction bases: 9. The V gene's germline CDR1 is SGHNT and CDR2 YYREEE (reference sequence). The CDR3 is 16 amino acids. Original data processing: Amplification with reference gene primers provided the estimates of nucleated cell counts. The method was immunoSEQ multiplex PCR; TCRdb's version includes in-frame clones alone and lacks a portion of them. D and trimming were read from the DNA, whereas the V and J calls and clone size are those reported in that table. The sample holds approximately 250,000 clones, 80% to 90% seen once. Sequencing was carried out using peripheral blood. The sequence came from a man aged 25-45 years who had recovered from COVID-19. The chain recombines TRBV5-4 with TRBJ2-2; 9 bases line up with TRBD2. Written as DNA, the CDR3 is TGTGCCAGCAGCAACTTGGCGGGGGGGCTAACCGGGGAGCTGTTTTTT. As protein: CASSNLAGGLTGELFF.